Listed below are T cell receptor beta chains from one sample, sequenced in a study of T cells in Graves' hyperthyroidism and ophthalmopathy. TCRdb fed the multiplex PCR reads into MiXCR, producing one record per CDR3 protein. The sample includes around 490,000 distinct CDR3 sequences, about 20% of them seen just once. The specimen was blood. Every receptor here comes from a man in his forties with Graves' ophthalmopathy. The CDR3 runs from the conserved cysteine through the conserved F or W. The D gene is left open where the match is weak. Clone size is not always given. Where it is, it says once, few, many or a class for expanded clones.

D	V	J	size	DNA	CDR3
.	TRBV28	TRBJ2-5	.	TGTGCCAGCAGTGAAGGCGGCTCGCCCCAAGAGACCCAGTACTTC	CASSEGGSPQETQYF
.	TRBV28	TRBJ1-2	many	TGTGCCAGCACCTCCCGGGGGCTTACTAACTATGGCTACACCTTC	CASTSRGLTNYGYTF
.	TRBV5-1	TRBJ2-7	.	TGCGCCAGCCGGGACCTAGGCCACGAGCAGTACTTC	CASRDLGHEQYF
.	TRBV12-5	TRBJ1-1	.	TGTGCTAGTGGTTATATACAGGGGAACACTGAAGCTTTCTTT	CASGYIQGNTEAFF
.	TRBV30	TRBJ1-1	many	TGTGCCTGGGGCAAGAACACTGAAGCTTTCTTT	CAWGKNTEAFF
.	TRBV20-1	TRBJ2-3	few	TGCAGTGCTACCTCGAGGAGGACAGATACGCAGTATTTT	CSATSRRTDTQYF
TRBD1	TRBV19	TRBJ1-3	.	TGTGCCAGTAACAAGGGACAGCCTGGAAGCACCATATATTTT	CASNKGQPGSTIYF
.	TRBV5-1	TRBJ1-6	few	TGCGCCAGCAGTTTGGCCGCCGGGTCACCCCTCCACTTT	CASSLAAGSPLHF
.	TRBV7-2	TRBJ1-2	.	TGTGCCAGCAGCTTGGCGACCAGGGCTAGCTACACCTTC	CASSLATRASYTF
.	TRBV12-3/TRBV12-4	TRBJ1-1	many	TGTGCCAGCAGAATCACAGACACTGAAGCTTTCTTT	CASRITDTEAFF
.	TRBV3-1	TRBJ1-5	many	TGTGCCAGCAGCCAAGGGGACACCTTACTCAATCAGCCCCAGCATTTT	CASSQGDTLLNQPQHF
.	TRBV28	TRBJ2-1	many	TGTGCCAGCAGTAATTACAATGAGCAGTTCTTC	CASSNYNEQFF
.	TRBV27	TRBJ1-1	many	TGTGCCAGCAATCCCCCGGGGACGGGTGGAGGTTTCTTT	CASNPPGTGGGFF
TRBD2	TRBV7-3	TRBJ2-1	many	TGTGCCAGCAGCCAGACTAGCGGGGGCTTCAATGAGCAGTTCTTC	CASSQTSGGFNEQFF
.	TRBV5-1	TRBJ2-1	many	TGCGCCAGCAGCCAGCCGCGTCTAATTGGCGGGAACTACTACAATGAGCAGTTCTTC	CASSQPRLIGGNYYNEQFF
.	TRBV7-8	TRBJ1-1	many	TGTGCCAGCAGCTTGGGGGGGCACGGTGAAGCTTTCTTT	CASSLGGHGEAFF
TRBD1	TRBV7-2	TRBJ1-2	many	TGTGCCAGCAGCCCTAGGACAGGGGGGTTGGGCTACACCTTC	CASSPRTGGLGYTF
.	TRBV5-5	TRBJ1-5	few	TGTGCCAGCAGCTTGGAGTGGGGCCAGCCCCAGCATTTT	CASSLEWGQPQHF
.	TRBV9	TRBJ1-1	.	TGTGCCAGCAGCTCTGACCCCTACGGCACTGAAGCTTTCTTT	CASSSDPYGTEAFF
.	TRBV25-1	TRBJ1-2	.	TGTGCCAGCAGTGAAAGTGTAGGTGGCTACACCTTC	CASSESVGGYTF
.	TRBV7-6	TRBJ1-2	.	TGTGCCAGCAGCTTAGGGGGGGGCGGATCGGCTGGCAACTATGGCTACACCTTC	CASSLGGGGSAGNYGYTF
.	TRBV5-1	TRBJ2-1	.	TGCGCCAGCAGCCAAACAGCGACCGGGCCCTACAATGAGCAGTTCTTC	CASSQTATGPYNEQFF
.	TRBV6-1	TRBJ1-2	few	TGTGCCAGCAGTGAGCACAGGACGCCTAGCGGCTATGGCTACACCTTC	CASSEHRTPSGYGYTF
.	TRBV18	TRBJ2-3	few	TGTGCCAGCTCACCTCTGGCACCGAAACCGGATACGCAGTATTTT	CASSPLAPKPDTQYF
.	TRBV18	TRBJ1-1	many	TGTGCCAGCTCACCAGGGGGGCGAGGGGAAGGAGATGAAGCTTTCTTT	CASSPGGRGEGDEAFF
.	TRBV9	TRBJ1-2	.	TGTGCCAGCAGCGTATCGCGAGGGAACTATGGCTACACCTTC	CASSVSRGNYGYTF
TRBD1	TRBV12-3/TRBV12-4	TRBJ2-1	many	TGTGCCAGCAGAAAACAGGGGGCAGGAGGCAATGAGCAGTTCTTC	CASRKQGAGGNEQFF
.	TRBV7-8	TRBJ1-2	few	TGTGCCAGCAGCTTAACCCCCGGCCCGACTGACGATGGCTACACCTTC	CASSLTPGPTDDGYTF
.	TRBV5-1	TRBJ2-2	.	TGCGCCAGCAGCTTGGCCGGGGGGCGCAGCGGGGAGCTGTTTTTT	CASSLAGGRSGELFF
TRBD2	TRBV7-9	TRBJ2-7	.	TGTGCCAGCAGATCGAGCGGGGGGCCTAGGGACGAGCAGTACTTC	CASRSSGGPRDEQYF
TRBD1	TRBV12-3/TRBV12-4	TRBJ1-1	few	TGTGCCAGCAATTCCCGGGACAGGCCGGGCACTGAAGCTTTCTTT	CASNSRDRPGTEAFF
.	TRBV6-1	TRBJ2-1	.	TGTGCCAGCAGTGAATCAGTCGGCAGGTACAATGAGCAGTTCTTC	CASSESVGRYNEQFF
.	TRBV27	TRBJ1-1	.	TGTGCCAGCAGTTTAGGCGGGGGAGGGAGGAACACTGAAGCTTTCTTT	CASSLGGGGRNTEAFF
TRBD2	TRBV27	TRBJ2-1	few	TGTGCCAGCTTTCGTCGTGGACTAGCGGACAATGAGCAGTTCTTC	CASFRRGLADNEQFF
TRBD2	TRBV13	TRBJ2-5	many	TGTGCCAGCAGCTTTAGCAGCGGGGGGGCTGAGACCCAGTACTTC	CASSFSSGGAETQYF
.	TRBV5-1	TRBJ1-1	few	TGCGCCAGCAGCCCGGATGGCGCAGGGAACACTGAAGCTTTCTTT	CASSPDGAGNTEAFF
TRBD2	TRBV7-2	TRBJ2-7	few	TGTACCAGCAGCCGAGATATTACTAGCGGGAAAATTGACGAGCAGTACTTC	CTSSRDITSGKIDEQYF
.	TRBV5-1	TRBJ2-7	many	TGTGCCAGCAGTTCAAACTACGAGCAGTACTTC	CASSSNYEQYF
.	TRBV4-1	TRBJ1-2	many	TGCGCCAGCAGCCAAGATCGGGGAAAGAACTATGGCTACACCTTC	CASSQDRGKNYGYTF
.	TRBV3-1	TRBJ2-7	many	TGTGCCAGCAGCCAAAACCCTGCCTTGAGCGAGCAGTACTTC	CASSQNPALSEQYF
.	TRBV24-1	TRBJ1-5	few	TGTGCCACCAGTGTAATAAGGGGCAATCAGCCCCAGCATTTT	CATSVIRGNQPQHF
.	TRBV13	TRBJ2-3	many	TGTGCCAGCAGCCCGGGAGGACAGGGTGGCGATACGCAGTATTTT	CASSPGGQGGDTQYF
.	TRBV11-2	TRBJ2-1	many	TGTGCCAGCAGCTTACCGGGACTGCTCTTCTTC	CASSLPGLLFF
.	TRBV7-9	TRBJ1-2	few	TGTGCCAGCAGCTTAGCAAGGCGAGGGGCCCACGGCTACACCTTC	CASSLARRGAHGYTF
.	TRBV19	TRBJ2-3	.	TGTGCCAGTAGTATGGTGGACTCAGATACGCAGTATTTT	CASSMVDSDTQYF
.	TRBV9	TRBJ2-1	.	TGTGCCAGCAGCGAGCCCGAGGCAGTCGAGCAGTTCTTC	CASSEPEAVEQFF